These 29 T cell receptor beta chains share one sample of origin, sequenced in a study of T-cell memory formation after mild COVID-19. Via MiXCR, TCRdb re-called the 5' RACE reads, giving one row per CDR3 protein. In the table there are almost 45,000 distinct CDR3 sequences, over 6.5% of which are singletons. Sequenced material: PBMCs or a T cell subset sorted from them (not recorded which). Receptor source: an adult who had mild COVID-19 (a few samples of this study predate the infection). Cell type and time point are not known.

The V gene is TRBV20-1, the J gene TRBJ1-5, with a tentative D call TRBD1 (5 bases). The CDR3 spans 13 residues. V dropped 5 bases and J dropped 3 bases, with 11 bases sitting between them. Germline assignment: CDR1 DFQATT and CDR2 SNEGSKA (reference sequence). The CDR3 coding sequence is TGCAGTGCTTCCAGACAGTACAATCAGCCCCAGCATTTT. Residues: CSASRQYNQPQHF.

The chain uses TRBV4-2 and TRBJ2-7; D uncertain. CDR3 length: 16 amino acids. V was shortened by 2 bases and J by 0 bases, with 14 bases between the two germline ends. CDR1 and CDR2 (germline): LGHNA, YNFKEQ. The CDR3 region is CASSQLHADSSYEQYF. The DNA for the CDR3 is TGTGCCAGCAGCCAACTCCACGCGGATAGCTCCTACGAGCAGTACTTC.

This clonotype was recorded at least ten times. The rearrangement links TRBV5-1 to TRBJ2-1; 11 positions match TRBD2. After removal of 4 bases from V and 8 bases from J, the junction contained 2 bases not matched to a gene. Per the germline V gene, CDR1 is SGHRS and CDR2 is YFSETQ. This CDR3 has 13 residues. CDR3 sequence reads: CASSTSGSDEQFF. Here the CDR3 DNA reads TGCGCCAGCAGCACTAGCGGGAGCGATGAGCAGTTCTTC. The full variable domain, with the rest looked up from reference TRBV5-1 and TRBJ2-1, is KAGVTQTPRYLIKTRGQQVTLSCSPISGHRSVSWYQQTPGQGLQFLFEYFSETQRNKGNFPGRFSGRQFSNSRSEMNVSTLELGDSALYLCASSTSGSDEQFFGPGTRLTVL.

This clonotype was seen repeatedly, ten times or more. Written as DNA, the CDR3 is TGTGCCAGCAGCCAAGATCTCGTTGCGGCGGGGAGAAGGGCTGAAGCTTTCTTT. As protein: CASSQDLVAAGRRAEAFF. The chain joins TRBV3-1 to TRBJ1-1, with D unclear. V dropped 0 bases and J dropped 6 bases, with 23 bases sitting between them. CDR1 and CDR2 (germline): LGHDT, YNNKEL (reference sequence). The CDR3 length is 18 residues.

The rearrangement uses TRBV6-2 or TRBV6-3 and TRBJ1-6; 10 bases fit TRBD1. The ends lost 7 bases at V and 10 bases at J; junction bases unmatched: 7. In germline, CDR1 is MNHEY, CDR2 SVGEGT. The CDR3 covers 14 residues. The DNA for the CDR3 is TGTGCCAGCACCCGACAGGGGGCGCGATCACCCCTCCACTTT. Protein sequence: CASTRQGARSPLHF.

The chain recombines TRBV9 with TRBJ1-4; D gene uncertain. V was shortened by 0 bases and J by 5 bases, with 11 bases between the two germline ends. The CDR3 covers 15 residues. Germline CDR1 is SGDLS and CDR2 is YYNGEE. This chain's CDR3 is CASSVGGQGNEKLFF. CDR3 in DNA: TGTGCCAGCAGCGTAGGAGGGCAAGGGAATGAAAAACTGTTTTTT.

This clonotype was counted many times. This sequence joins TRBV7-9 and TRBJ2-1; D possibly corresponds to TRBD2 (6 bases). CDR1 is SEHNR, CDR2 FQNEAQ, per germline (reference sequence). This CDR3 is 15 amino acids long. The V end lost 3 bases, the J end lost 7 bases, and 16 bases lay between the germline ends. This CDR3 reads CASSLLRGPVNEQFF. The CDR3 nucleotides read TGTGCCAGCAGCTTGTTGCGGGGCCCGGTGAATGAGCAGTTCTTC.

V is TRBV7-2 and J is TRBJ1-4; D is undetermined. From germline, CDR1 is SGHTA and CDR2 FQGNSA. V dropped 5 bases and J dropped 8 bases, with 12 bases sitting between them. The CDR3 consists of 13 residues. CDR3 sequence: CASSPGYLEKLFF. CDR3 coding DNA: TGTGCCAGCAGCCCGGGATACTTAGAAAAACTGTTTTTT.

This chain links TRBV20-1 with TRBJ2-2, with D unresolved. V lost 2 bases and J 0 bases, leaving 13 bases between the germline ends. Germline lookup yields CDR1 DFQATT and CDR2 SNEGSKA (reference sequence). This CDR3 contains 16 residues. The CDR3 DNA reads TGCAGTGCTAGAAGCATTAGGTCTGCGAACACCGGGGAGCTGTTTTTT. Amino acid sequence: CSARSIRSANTGELFF.

This clonotype was seen a few times. The chain has TRBV5-4 and TRBJ2-5; 8 bases map to TRBD1. Looked up from germline, CDR1 is SGHNT and CDR2 is YYREEE (reference sequence). The ends lost 0 bases at V and 5 bases at J; junction bases unmatched: 3. There are 14 residues in the CDR3. This CDR3 is CASSLAGGRETQYF. As DNA, the CDR3 is TGTGCCAGCAGCTTGGCAGGGGGCAGGGAGACCCAGTACTTC.

In this sample, this clonotype turned up a few times. The chain recombines TRBV18 with TRBJ2-5; the D gene could be TRBD1 or TRBD2 (5 bases each). V gave up 4 bases and J gave up 5 bases, with 11 bases separating them. The CDR3 spans 13 residues. CDR1 and CDR2 from the germline V gene are KGHSH and LQKENI. The CDR3 region is CASSRQRGETQYF. The CDR3 nucleotides read TGTGCCAGCTCACGACAGCGAGGGGAGACCCAGTACTTC. Full variable domain (remainder filled in from reference TRBV18 and TRBJ2-5): NAGVMQNPRHLVRRRGQEARLRCSPMKGHSHVYWYRQLPEEGLKFMVYLQKENIIDESGMPKERFSAEFPKEGPSILRIQQVVRGDSAAYFCASSRQRGETQYFGPGTRLLVL.

This chain links TRBV14 with TRBJ1-4; D call uncertain. The CDR3 contains 16 residues. Germline V CDR1 and CDR2: SGHDN, FVKESK. V was cut by 0 bases and J by 0 bases, with 8 bases left in between. The chain's CDR3 is CASSQDLGTTNEKLFF. The CDR3 DNA reads as TGTGCCAGCAGCCAAGATTTGGGGACAACTAATGAAAAACTGTTTTTT.

This clonotype was counted between two and nine times. The V and J genes are TRBV7-6 and TRBJ2-2; TRBD2 agrees at 8 bases. V lost 1 base, J lost 0 bases, and 4 bases stayed unmatched. Germline V CDR1 and CDR2: SGHVS, FNYEAQ. CDR3 length: 17 residues. The CDR3 here is CASSLEGAGANTGELFF. The CDR3 nucleotides read TGTGCCAGCAGCTTAGAGGGAGCGGGAGCGAACACCGGGGAGCTGTTTTTT.

This chain connects TRBV18 to TRBJ2-7; 10 bases line up with TRBD1. Unmatched junction bases numbered 11, after V lost 3 bases and J lost 6 bases. CDR1 is KGHSH and CDR2 is LQKENI in the germline V gene. The CDR3 is 16 residues long. Here the CDR3 reads CASSPTGTGAKGEQYF. The CDR3 nucleotides are TGTGCCAGCTCACCGACCGGGACAGGGGCTAAGGGCGAGCAGTACTTC.

This chain uses TRBV29-1 with TRBJ2-5, with unresolved D. V was pared by 7 bases and J by 0 bases, with 18 bases between. The CDR3 runs 15 residues. The germline CDR1 and CDR2 sequences are SQVTM and ANQGSEA. The DNA of the CDR3 is TGCAGCGCCAAAGAAGGCAACTCACACCAAGAGACCCAGTACTTC. Its translation: CSAKEGNSHQETQYF. The complete variable domain, with remaining parts taken from reference TRBV29-1 and TRBJ2-5, reads SAVISQKPSRDICQRGTSLTIQCQVDSQVTMMFWYRQQPGQSLTLIATANQGSEATYESGFVIDKFPISRPNLTFSTLTVSNMSPEDSSIYLCSAKEGNSHQETQYFGPGTRLLVL.

The V gene is TRBV6-1, the J gene TRBJ2-3; 8 positions agree with TRBD2. The CDR3 covers 16 residues. Germline loops: CDR1 MNHNS, CDR2 SASEGT. The junction had 7 bases not matched to a gene; V was cut back by 3 bases and J by 2 bases. The CDR3 coding sequence is TGTGCCAGCAGTGACCCAGCGGGGGCCTCCACAGATACGCAGTATTTT. Translation: CASSDPAGASTDTQYF.

Many counts were recorded for this clonotype. The chain links TRBV29-1 to TRBJ2-2; TRBD2 aligns across 14 bases. From germline, CDR1 is SQVTM and CDR2 ANQGSEA. The length of the CDR3 is 16 residues. Losses at the gene ends were 3 bases for V and 6 bases for J; bases not matched to a gene: 6. In DNA form, the CDR3 reads TGCAGCGTTGATGGGACTAGCGGGAGACGCGCCGGGGAGCTGTTTTTT. Protein: CSVDGTSGRRAGELFF.

This clonotype was detected ten times or more. This chain uses TRBV7-8 with TRBJ1-1; D ambiguous. Germline loops: CDR1 SGHVS, CDR2 FQNEAQ. CDR3 length: 14 residues. The V end lost 0 bases, the J end lost 10 bases, and 15 bases lay between the germline ends. The CDR3 spells CASSLAAGNKGAFF. The CDR3 DNA follows: TGTGCCAGCAGCTTAGCGGCAGGAAACAAGGGAGCTTTCTTT.

In its sample, this clonotype was seen a few times. The gene calls are TRBV20-1 and TRBJ1-2, with 7 bases identical to TRBD1. With 0 bases clipped from V and 6 bases from J, the junction kept 7 bases outside the gene matches. CDR3 length equals 14 residues. Germline lookup yields CDR1 DFQATT and CDR2 SNEGSKA (reference sequence). The DNA for the CDR3 is TGCAGTGCTAGAGATTTGGGACAGCTTAATGGCTACACCTTC. This encodes CSARDLGQLNGYTF.

This clonotype was detected ten times or more. The V call is TRBV12-3 or TRBV12-4, the J call TRBJ1-5; 8 bases line up with TRBD1. This CDR3 is 13 amino acids long. The CDR3 protein is CATQGAHNQPQHF. For the CDR3, the DNA is TGTGCTACTCAGGGGGCACACAATCAGCCCCAGCATTTT.

This chain joins TRBV7-2 and TRBJ2-5; D unclear. Trimming cost V 0 bases and J 2 bases, with 7 bases left between them. Germline V lookup: CDR1 SGHTA, CDR2 FQGNSA. This CDR3 is built from 14 residues. CDR3 nucleotides: TGTGCCAGCAGCTTAGCGGGTCTTCAAGAGACCCAGTACTTC. Its protein product is CASSLAGLQETQYF.

This clonotype has at least ten counts. J is TRBJ1-2 and V is TRBV5-1, with 8 positions matching TRBD1. CDR3 length: 14 amino acids. With 4 bases clipped from V and 2 bases from J, the junction kept 4 bases outside the gene matches. CDR1 and CDR2 (germline): SGHRS, YFSETQ. In DNA form, the CDR3 reads TGCGCCAGCAGCGCCCGACAGGGGAACTATGGCTACACCTTC. Translated, it gives CASSARQGNYGYTF.

V usage is TRBV7-9 and J usage is TRBJ2-2; 11 bases are a match to TRBD2. The CDR3 contains 14 residues. V lost 8 bases to trimming and J lost 4 bases; unmatched junction nucleotides: 3. Germline-derived CDR1 and CDR2 are SEHNR and FQNEAQ (reference sequence). The CDR3 loop reads CASHLAGGTGELFF. DNA for the CDR3: TGTGCCAGCCATCTAGCGGGGGGCACCGGGGAGCTGTTTTTT.

This clonotype was seen ten or more times. The chain is built from TRBV20-1 and TRBJ2-3; D may be TRBD2 (7 bases). There are 17 residues in the CDR3. CDR1 and CDR2 (germline): DFQATT, SNEGSKA (reference sequence). Trimming cost V 0 bases and J 5 bases, with 21 bases left between them. This CDR3 reads CSARDWGGRVVVDTQYF. CDR3 coding DNA: TGCAGTGCTAGAGATTGGGGGGGGCGTGTCGTCGTAGATACGCAGTATTTT.

This clonotype has ten or more counts. The rearrangement links TRBV6-5 to TRBJ2-3; D may be TRBD2 (6 bases). Germline V gives CDR1 MNHEY, CDR2 SVGAGI. V was trimmed by 0 bases and J by 0 bases, leaving 10 bases between them. The CDR3 length is 16 residues. CDR3 residues: CASSYSNGGSTDTQYF. The CDR3 nucleotides are TGTGCCAGCAGTTACTCGAACGGGGGTAGCACAGATACGCAGTATTTT.

The chain joins TRBV7-8 to TRBJ2-7, with D perhaps matching TRBD2 (9 bases). The CDR3 totals 22 residues. Trimming stripped 1 base from V and 3 bases from J, with 34 bases between. Germline-derived CDR1 and CDR2 are SGHVS and FQNEAQ. The CDR3 is CASSLVTRWGRGQSGRLYEQYF. The CDR3 DNA sequence: TGTGCCAGCAGCTTAGTAACGAGGTGGGGCAGGGGGCAAAGCGGGAGGCTCTACGAGCAGTACTTC.

This clonotype was counted ten times or more. The chain combines TRBV4-2 with TRBJ1-5, with TRBD1 matching over 8 bases. V lost 1 base and J lost 2; bases outside the gene matches: 4. CDR1 and CDR2 (germline): LGHNA, YNFKEQ. The CDR3 consists of 16 residues. CDR3 sequence reads: CASSQAVQGGNQPQHF. CDR3 bases: TGTGCCAGCAGCCAAGCGGTACAGGGGGGCAATCAGCCCCAGCATTTT.

This rearrangement joins TRBV10-3 to TRBJ1-2; 8 nucleotides agree with TRBD1. CDR3 length: 14 residues. After removal of 7 bases from V and 6 bases from J, the junction contained 10 bases not matched to a gene. CDR1 is ENHRY and CDR2 is SYGVKD in the germline V gene. The CDR3 is CAIMPGGGVDGYTF. The DNA of the CDR3 is TGTGCCATCATGCCAGGGGGCGGTGTCGATGGCTACACCTTC.

Only a few counts were recorded for this clonotype. The chain couples TRBV20-1 to TRBJ1-1; perhaps TRBD1 as D (5 bases). CDR1 is DFQATT, CDR2 SNEGSKA, per germline (reference sequence). The germline V and J ends were trimmed by 5 bases and 1 base, with 11 bases remaining between them. The CDR3 totals 13 residues. CDR3 loop: CSAWDGSNTEAFF. Here the CDR3 DNA reads TGCAGTGCTTGGGACGGATCGAACACTGAAGCTTTCTTT.